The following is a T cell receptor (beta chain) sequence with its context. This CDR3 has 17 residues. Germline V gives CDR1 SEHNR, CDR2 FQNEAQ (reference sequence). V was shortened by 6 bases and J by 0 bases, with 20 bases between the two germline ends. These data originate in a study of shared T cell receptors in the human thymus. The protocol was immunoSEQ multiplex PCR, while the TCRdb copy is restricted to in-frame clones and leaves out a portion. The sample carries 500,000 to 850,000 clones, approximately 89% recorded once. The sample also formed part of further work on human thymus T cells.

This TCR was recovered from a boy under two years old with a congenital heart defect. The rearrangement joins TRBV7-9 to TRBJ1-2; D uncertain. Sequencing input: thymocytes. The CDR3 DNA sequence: TGTGCCAGCAGGACCCCGGAGAAAAGTAGTCCTAACTATGGCTACACCTTC. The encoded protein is CASRTPEKSSPNYGYTF.